These 21 T cell receptor beta chains share one sample of origin, sequenced in a study of blood T cell repertoires in COVID-19. Method: immunoSEQ multiplex PCR; TCRdb's copy keeps in-frame clones and lacks some. The repertoire holds about 220,000 clones, with approximately 86% as singletons. Sample: peripheral blood. These receptors were obtained from a woman aged 80 or over with acute or convalescent COVID-19.

The genes are TRBV7-3 and TRBJ2-3, with TRBD1 matching over 10 bases. CDR3 length: 15 amino acids. The germline V gene encodes CDR1 SGHTA and CDR2 FQGTGA. V dropped 4 bases and J dropped 3; count of bases not matched to a gene: 4. CDR3 protein: CASSSTGGRTDTQYF. The CDR3 DNA reads TGTGCCAGCAGCTCGACAGGGGGCAGAACAGATACGCAGTATTTT. Full variable domain (remainder filled in from reference TRBV7-3 and TRBJ2-3): GAGVSQTPSNKVTEKGKYVELRCDPISGHTALYWYRQSLGQGPEFLIYFQGTGAADDSGLPNDRFFAVRPEGSVSTLKIQRTERGDSAVYLCASSSTGGRTDTQYFGPGTRLTVL.

The chain combines TRBV12-3 or TRBV12-4 with TRBJ2-1, with unresolved D. Trimming shortened V by 8 bases and J by 10 bases, and 6 bases separated the two germline ends. The CDR3 totals 9 residues. Here the CDR3 reads CASVEEQFF. DNA of the CDR3: TGTGCCAGCGTCGAGGAGCAGTTCTTC.

J is TRBJ2-7 and V is TRBV6-6; possible D gene TRBD1, 6 bases. Per the germline V gene, CDR1 is MNHNY and CDR2 is SVGAGI (reference sequence). V dropped 8 bases and J dropped 0 bases, with 11 bases sitting between them. The CDR3 totals 13 residues. The CDR3 loop is CASRDIPSYEQYF. The CDR3 DNA reads as TGTGCCAGCCGGGACATACCCTCCTACGAGCAGTACTTC.

This clone was seen only a few times. CDR3 region: CASSFRGNTEAFF. The CDR3 DNA follows: TGTGCCAGCAGTTTTAGGGGGAACACTGAAGCTTTCTTT. This chain joins TRBV12-3 or TRBV12-4 and TRBJ1-1, with D possibly being TRBD1 (5 bases). Trimming cost V 3 bases and J 1 base, with 6 bases left between them. CDR3 size: 13 residues.

The chain joins TRBV7-2 to TRBJ1-1; the match to TRBD1 covers 7 bases. The CDR3 totals 16 residues. V shed 1 base, J shed 4 bases, and the junction held 9 bases outside the gene matches. Germline-derived CDR1 and CDR2 are SGHTA and FQGNSA. In nucleotides, the CDR3 is TGTGCCAGCAGCTTAGGGGCAGGCAGGGGGGCCACTGAAGCTTTCTTT. This encodes CASSLGAGRGATEAFF.

V and J are TRBV7-3 and TRBJ1-5; D unresolved. This CDR3 is built from 13 residues. V lost 4 bases and J 6 bases, leaving 10 bases between the germline ends. The germline CDR1 and CDR2 sequences are SGHTA and FQGTGA. In nucleotides, the CDR3 is TGTGCCAGCAGCTCCAGTCCAGGTCAGCCCCAGCATTTT. Translated, it gives CASSSSPGQPQHF.

The rearrangement links TRBV12-3 or TRBV12-4 to TRBJ1-1, with TRBD1 matching over 8 bases. The V segment lost 8 bases and the J segment 3 bases; nucleotides outside the gene matches: 5. There are 13 residues in the CDR3. The CDR3 reads CASRDRGYTEAFF. Here the CDR3 DNA reads TGTGCCAGCCGAGACAGGGGATACACTGAAGCTTTCTTT.

This sequence joins TRBV5-4 and TRBJ2-2; maybe TRBD1 (5 bases). The CDR3 is made up of 16 amino acids. V dropped 3 bases and J dropped 5 bases, with 17 bases sitting between them. The germline V gene encodes CDR1 SGHNT and CDR2 YYREEE (reference sequence). The CDR3 reads CASSWGRAVTTGELFF. In nucleotides, the CDR3 is TGTGCCAGCAGCTGGGGCCGGGCGGTGACAACCGGGGAGCTGTTTTTT.

The J gene is TRBJ2-7, the V gene TRBV7-9; a weak D match, TRBD1 (5 bases). The V and J ends lost 4 bases and 3 bases respectively, with 10 bases between them. The CDR3 sequence is 13 residues long. Germline values: CDR1 SEHNR, CDR2 FQNEAQ (reference sequence). The DNA of the CDR3 is TGTGCCAGCAGCTCGGACACCCGCTACGAGCAGTACTTC. Its translation is CASSSDTRYEQYF.

The gene calls are TRBV4-1 and TRBJ2-7, with TRBD2 identical over 10 bases. This CDR3 has 15 residues. Trimming removed 4 bases from V and 1 base from J; junction bases left unmatched: 4. Germline assignment: CDR1 MGHRA and CDR2 YSYEKL. The CDR3 is CASSPGLAQSYEQYF. For the CDR3, the DNA is TGCGCCAGCAGCCCGGGACTAGCGCAATCCTACGAGCAGTACTTC.

This clone was recorded once. The chain uses TRBV24-1 and TRBJ2-5; D unresolved. The CDR3 has 13 residues. The germline V gene encodes CDR1 KGHDR and CDR2 SFDVKD. Trimming removed 5 bases at V and 4 bases at J, with 10 bases between. As DNA, the CDR3 is TGTGCCACCAGTGTTGCTAGTCTAGAGACCCAGTACTTC. Encoded protein: CATSVASLETQYF.

The chain employs TRBV29-1 and TRBJ1-5; tentatively, D is TRBD1 (5 bases). Per the germline V gene, CDR1 is SQVTM and CDR2 is ANQGSEA. Deletions cut 4 bases from V and 3 bases from J, with 10 bases between. The CDR3 contains 13 residues. The CDR3 here is CSVGGVNNQPQHF. CDR3 DNA sequence: TGCAGCGTTGGGGGGGTGAACAATCAGCCCCAGCATTTT.

This clone was seen a few times. J is TRBJ2-7 and V is TRBV7-3; 9 bases map to TRBD2. The CDR3 has 18 amino acids. Germline CDR1 and CDR2: SGHTA and FQGTGA. J was trimmed by 2 bases and V by 4 bases; bases with no gene match: 15. The CDR3 nucleotides read TGTGCCAGCAGCTCCATAGCGGGGGTCGCCAAAGGAGCCTACGAGCAGTACTTC. Residues: CASSSIAGVAKGAYEQYF.

This chain links TRBV5-4 with TRBJ2-3; D might be TRBD1 (5 bases). V was clipped by 0 bases and J by 6 bases, with 11 bases between them. CDR1 is SGHNT and CDR2 is YYREEE in the germline V gene (reference sequence). The CDR3 is made up of 14 amino acids. Here the CDR3 DNA reads TGTGCCAGCAGCTTGGGGCAGGGCTTCGATACGCAGTATTTT. The encoded protein is CASSLGQGFDTQYF.

In nucleotides, the CDR3 is TGTGCCAGCAGGAGGGGACAGGGGGTTAAGGATGAGCAGTTCTTC. Its translation is CASRRGQGVKDEQFF. J is TRBJ2-1 and V is TRBV5-8; 11 bases fit TRBD1. This CDR3 is built from 15 residues. J gave up 8 bases and V 5 bases, and 9 bases lay outside the gene matches. CDR1 SGHTS and CDR2 YDEGEE come from the germline V gene. Based on the CDR3 plus reference TRBV5-8 and TRBJ2-1, the full variable domain is EAGVTQSPTHLIKTRGQQATLRCSPISGHTSVYWYQQALGLGLQFLLWYDEGEERNRGNFPPRFSGRQFPNYSSELNVNALELEDSALYLCASRRGQGVKDEQFFGPGTRLTVL.

This rearrangement joins TRBV5-4 to TRBJ2-2; 9 bases map to TRBD1. The CDR3 is 16 amino acids. With 4 bases clipped from V and 6 bases from J, the junction kept 10 bases outside the gene matches. Germline values: CDR1 SGHNT, CDR2 YYREEE (reference sequence). The CDR3 is CASSPDRGRTSGELFF. The CDR3 DNA is TGTGCCAGCAGCCCAGACAGGGGGAGAACCTCCGGGGAGCTGTTTTTT.

The V gene is TRBV9, the J gene TRBJ1-1; D gene uncertain. With 0 bases removed from V and 5 bases from J, the gap between germline ends came to 17 bases. CDR1 is SGDLS and CDR2 is YYNGEE in the germline V gene. There are 16 residues in the CDR3. The CDR3 is CASSVATGGLGTEAFF. CDR3 nucleotides: TGTGCCAGCAGCGTAGCTACCGGAGGGTTAGGGACTGAAGCTTTCTTT.

Note on this clone: Its ends do not fully match the called genes, so a read error is possible. Within the sample, other DNA sequences also encode this same CDR3. CDR3 sequence: CASGLGQHNQPQHF. CDR3 DNA sequence: TGTGCTAGCGGTTTGGGACAGCACAATCAGCCCCAGCATTTT. V usage is TRBV12-5 and J usage is TRBJ1-5; 7 bases are shared with TRBD1. CDR3 size: 14 residues. Germline assignment: CDR1 LGHNT and CDR2 FRNRAP.

This clone turned up a few times. This chain joins TRBV13 and TRBJ1-2; TRBD1 aligns across 8 bases. V shed 5 bases and J 8 bases; nucleotides not matched to a gene: 19. Germline V gives CDR1 PRHDT, CDR2 FYEKMQ (reference sequence). CDR3 length: 17 residues. In DNA, the CDR3 is TGTGCCAGCAGCACCTACGTCCCAGGACAGGGAAGAGGAGGCTACACCTTC. Its translation is CASSTYVPGQGRGGYTF.

The CDR3 coding sequence is TGTGCCAGCAGTGAACTGAAAGGGACAGGGGGTGGCTACACCTTC. Protein: CASSELKGTGGGYTF. The V and J genes are TRBV2 and TRBJ1-2; 11 nucleotides match TRBD1. CDR1 is SNHLY, CDR2 FYNNEI, per germline. Trimming took 2 bases from V and 7 from J; bases not matched to a gene: 6. The CDR3 loop spans 15 amino acids.

CDR3 sequence: CASSQRPGEVQFF. The DNA of the CDR3 is TGTGCCAGCAGCCAGCGTCCTGGGGAGGTACAGTTCTTC. The chain joins TRBV7-3 to TRBJ2-1, with TRBD2 as a possible D gene (6 bases). Trimming left V 5 bases short and J 13 bases short, with 18 bases between. The CDR3 contains 13 residues. Germline CDR1 is SGHTA and CDR2 is FQGTGA.